The 18 T cell receptor beta chains presented below share a single source sample, sequenced in a study of cytomegalovirus exposure and HLA in healthy donors. The PCR had 60 Vbeta and 13 Jbeta primers. Produced via immunoSEQ multiplex PCR; TCRdb's table is partial and in-frame only. The data show 150,000 to 200,000 clones, 70% seen once. The sequenced sample was PBMCs. All receptors come from a man aged 18-30 years in good health and CMV-seropositive.

The chain links TRBV12-2 to TRBJ1-2. TRBV12-2 represents a pseudogene. This CDR3 is 14 amino acids long. The CDR3 DNA reads TGTGCAAGTCGCTTAGAGGAGGGTCACAGGGGCTACACCTTC. Residues: CASRLEEGHRGYTF.

V is TRBV18 and J is TRBJ2-1; 12 bases fit TRBD2. With 3 bases clipped from V and 8 bases from J, the junction kept 2 bases outside the gene matches. The CDR3 contains 14 residues. The V gene's germline CDR1 is KGHSH and CDR2 LQKENI. The CDR3 region has the DNA TGTGCCAGCTCACCCCTAGCGGGGGGGGATGAGCAGTTCTTC. Protein sequence: CASSPLAGGDEQFF.

The J gene is TRBJ2-1, the V gene TRBV7-2; tentative D call: TRBD2 (5 bases). Germline-derived CDR1 and CDR2 are SGHTA and FQGNSA. The CDR3 contains 14 residues. With 1 base removed from V and 10 bases from J, the gap between germline ends came to 14 bases. CDR3 loop: CASSLGSPGWEQFF. As DNA, the CDR3 is TGTGCCAGCAGCTTAGGTTCTCCGGGGTGGGAGCAGTTCTTC.

This chain joins TRBV5-8 and TRBJ1-2; 9 positions match TRBD1. The germline CDR1 and CDR2 sequences are SGHTS and YDEGEE. The CDR3 contains 13 residues. V lost 4 bases to trimming and J lost 8 bases; unmatched junction nucleotides: 6. CDR3 nucleotide sequence: TGTGCCAGCAGCCCTGACAGGGGGAGGGGCTACACCTTC. Protein: CASSPDRGRGYTF.

This clone was picked up a small number of times. This chain connects TRBV6-5 to TRBJ1-2; D remains unclear. CDR3 length: 15 residues. The germline V gene has CDR1 MNHEY and CDR2 SVGAGI. The V and J ends lost 0 bases and 4 bases respectively, with 12 bases between them. The chain's CDR3 is CASSYSGRSTYGYTF. DNA for the CDR3: TGTGCCAGCAGTTACTCGGGCAGGTCCACCTATGGCTACACCTTC.

For the CDR3, the DNA is TGTGCCAGCAGGGTTCTGGGGGGGAACACTGAAGCTTTCTTT. Protein sequence: CASRVLGGNTEAFF. V is TRBV7-9 and J is TRBJ1-1; possibly TRBD1 for D (5 bases). Trimming left V 6 bases short and J 1 base short, with 12 bases between. Per the germline V gene, CDR1 is SEHNR and CDR2 is FQNEAQ (reference sequence). The CDR3 has 14 amino acids.

This chain connects TRBV5-4 to TRBJ2-1; weak D call: TRBD2 (5 bases). The CDR3 spans 16 residues. Trimming left V 4 bases short and J 0 bases short, with 14 bases between. The germline V gene encodes CDR1 SGHNT and CDR2 YYREEE (reference sequence). This CDR3 is CASSAAGLRSYNEQFF. The CDR3 bases are TGTGCCAGCAGCGCCGCGGGTTTGCGCTCCTACAATGAGCAGTTCTTC.

This clone was seen a handful of times. This rearrangement joins TRBV7-9 to TRBJ1-2, with 8 bases matching TRBD1. V lost 0 bases to trimming and J lost 8 bases; unmatched junction nucleotides: 11. This CDR3 contains 16 residues. Per the germline V gene, CDR1 is SEHNR and CDR2 is FQNEAQ (reference sequence). DNA for the CDR3: TGTGCCAGCAGCTTAGCCCCGGGCATCGACAGGGGAGGCTACACCTTC. The encoded protein is CASSLAPGIDRGGYTF. The full variable domain, rest sourced from reference TRBV7-9 and TRBJ1-2, is DTGVSQNPRHKITKRGQNVTFRCDPISEHNRLYWYRQTLGQGPEFLTYFQNEAQLEKSRLLSDRFSAERPKGSFSTLEIQRTEQGDSAMYLCASSLAPGIDRGGYTFGSGTRLTVV.

With respect to this clone: One end of the junction does not line up with germline, which may come from a read error. The CDR3 region has the DNA TGTGCCAGCAGCTCGACAGGGGATAGCAGTCAGCCCCAGCATTTT. It translates to CASSSTGDSSQPQHF. The V call is TRBV6-4, the J call TRBJ1-5; 8 positions agree with TRBD1. The CDR3 is 15 residues long. Germline V gene lookup returns CDR1 MRHNA and CDR2 SNTAGT.

The chain is built from TRBV28 and TRBJ2-2; no firm D call. The germline V and J ends were trimmed by 3 bases and 1 base, with 3 bases remaining between them. Germline loops: CDR1 MDHEN, CDR2 SYDVKM. The CDR3 loop spans 13 amino acids. The CDR3 sequence: CASSFRNTGELFF. DNA of the CDR3: TGTGCCAGCAGTTTCCGGAACACCGGGGAGCTGTTTTTT.

The chain links TRBV5-1 to TRBJ1-1; D is undetermined. V was pared by 3 bases and J by 1 base, with 16 bases between. The CDR3 totals 16 residues. Germline CDR1 and CDR2: SGHRS and YFSETQ. The CDR3 loop reads CASSSPTGSGNTEAFF. CDR3 DNA: TGCGCCAGCAGCTCCCCAACCGGTAGCGGGAACACTGAAGCTTTCTTT.

The rearrangement joins TRBV6-5 to TRBJ2-2; D gene unclear. The germline CDR1 and CDR2 sequences are MNHEY and SVGAGI. The CDR3 runs to 11 residues. V was cut by 8 bases and J by 8 bases, with 9 bases left in between. CDR3: CASARAGELFF. The CDR3 region has the DNA TGTGCCAGCGCAAGAGCGGGGGAGCTGTTTTTT.

The genes are TRBV27 and TRBJ1-5; D ambiguous. The germline CDR1 and CDR2 sequences are MNHEY and SMNVEV (reference sequence). The CDR3 is 15 amino acids. Trimming pared 5 bases from V and 4 bases from J, leaving 15 bases between. CDR3 sequence (DNA): TGTGCCAGCAGTAACCTTTGGGAGGGTAATCAGCCCCAGCATTTT. This codes for CASSNLWEGNQPQHF.

This clone came up once. The V gene is TRBV5-1, the J gene TRBJ2-6; D might be TRBD2 (6 bases). The CDR3 totals 17 residues. CDR1 is SGHRS, CDR2 YFSETQ, per germline. V was clipped by 2 bases and J by 0 bases, with 12 bases between them. CDR3 DNA sequence: TGCGCCAGCAGCTTCCGCCAGACTAGCTCTGGGGCCAACGTCCTGACTTTC. Amino acid sequence: CASSFRQTSSGANVLTF.

This chain links TRBV6-6 with TRBJ1-1, with TRBD1 matching over 9 bases. The germline V gene has CDR1 MNHNY and CDR2 SVGAGI (reference sequence). The V and J ends lost 5 bases and 2 bases, in that order; junction bases with no gene match: 3. The CDR3 is 14 residues long. The CDR3 bases are TGTGCCAGCAGTAAGGGACAGGGAAACACTGAAGCTTTCTTT. Protein: CASSKGQGNTEAFF.

This chain links TRBV30 with TRBJ2-1; tentative D call: TRBD1 (5 bases). The CDR3 length is 14 residues. V lost 2 bases and J 0 bases, leaving 8 bases between the germline ends. CDR1 and CDR2 (germline): GTSNPN, SVGIG (reference sequence). CDR3 sequence reads: CAWSQGNSYNEQFF. For the CDR3, the DNA is TGTGCCTGGAGTCAGGGTAACTCCTACAATGAGCAGTTCTTC.

The V and J genes are TRBV7-9 and TRBJ1-4, with unresolved D. CDR1 SEHNR and CDR2 FQNEAQ come from the germline V gene (reference sequence). V was cut by 5 bases and J by 4 bases, with 11 bases left in between. The CDR3 loop spans 14 amino acids. CDR3: CASSPGIGNEKLFF. The CDR3 DNA is TGTGCCAGCAGCCCCGGGATCGGTAATGAAAAACTGTTTTTT.

This clone was counted a few times. V usage is TRBV27 and J usage is TRBJ1-4; D uncertain. The CDR3 runs to 14 residues. V lost 5 bases and J lost 8, with 15 bases in between. Germline V lookup: CDR1 MNHEY, CDR2 SMNVEV (reference sequence). The CDR3 here is CASSPRGGEEKLFF. The CDR3 DNA sequence: TGTGCCAGCAGTCCCCGAGGCGGCGAAGAAAAACTGTTTTTT.